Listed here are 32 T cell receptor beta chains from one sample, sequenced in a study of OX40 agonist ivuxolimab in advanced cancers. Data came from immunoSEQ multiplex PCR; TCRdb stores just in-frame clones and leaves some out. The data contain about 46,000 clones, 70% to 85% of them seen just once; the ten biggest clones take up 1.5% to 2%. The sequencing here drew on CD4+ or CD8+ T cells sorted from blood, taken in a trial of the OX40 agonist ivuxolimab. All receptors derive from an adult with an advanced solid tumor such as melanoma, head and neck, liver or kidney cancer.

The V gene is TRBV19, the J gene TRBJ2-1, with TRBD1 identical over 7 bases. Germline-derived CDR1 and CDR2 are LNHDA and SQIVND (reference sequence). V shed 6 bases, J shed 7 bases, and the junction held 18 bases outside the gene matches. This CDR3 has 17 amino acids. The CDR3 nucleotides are TGTGCCAGTAGCCAATACAGGGGATACAAGGGAGTGAATGAGCAGTTCTTC. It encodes CASSQYRGYKGVNEQFF.

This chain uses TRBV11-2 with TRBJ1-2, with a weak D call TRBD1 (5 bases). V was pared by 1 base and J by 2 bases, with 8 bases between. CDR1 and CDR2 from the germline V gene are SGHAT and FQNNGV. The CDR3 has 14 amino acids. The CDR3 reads CASSLGTRNYGYTF. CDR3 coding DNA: TGTGCCAGCAGCTTAGGGACAAGGAACTATGGCTACACCTTC.

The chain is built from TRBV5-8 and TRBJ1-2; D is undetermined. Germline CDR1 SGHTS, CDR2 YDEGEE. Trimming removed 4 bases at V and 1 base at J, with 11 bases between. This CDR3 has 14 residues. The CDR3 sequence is CASSPWRVNYGYTF. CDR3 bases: TGTGCCAGCAGCCCCTGGCGGGTTAACTATGGCTACACCTTC.

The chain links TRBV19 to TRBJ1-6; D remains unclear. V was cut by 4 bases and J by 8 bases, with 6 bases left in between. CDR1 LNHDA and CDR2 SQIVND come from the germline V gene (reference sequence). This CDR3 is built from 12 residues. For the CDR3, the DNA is TGTGCCAGTAGTACGCGCGATTCACCCCTCCACTTT. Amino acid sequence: CASSTRDSPLHF.

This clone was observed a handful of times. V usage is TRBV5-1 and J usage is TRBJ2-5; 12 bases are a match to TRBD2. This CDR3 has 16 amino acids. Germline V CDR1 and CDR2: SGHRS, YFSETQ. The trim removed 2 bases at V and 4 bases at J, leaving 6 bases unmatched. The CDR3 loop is CASSLNPSGGAETQYF. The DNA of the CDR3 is TGCGCCAGCAGCTTAAACCCTAGCGGGGGGGCAGAGACCCAGTACTTC.

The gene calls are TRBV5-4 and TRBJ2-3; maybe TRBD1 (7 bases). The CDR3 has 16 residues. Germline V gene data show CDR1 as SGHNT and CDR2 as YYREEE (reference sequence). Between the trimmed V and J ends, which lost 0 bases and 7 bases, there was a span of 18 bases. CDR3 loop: CASSLGGGTAPYTQYF. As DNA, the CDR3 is TGTGCCAGCAGCTTGGGGGGCGGGACAGCACCATATACGCAGTATTTT.

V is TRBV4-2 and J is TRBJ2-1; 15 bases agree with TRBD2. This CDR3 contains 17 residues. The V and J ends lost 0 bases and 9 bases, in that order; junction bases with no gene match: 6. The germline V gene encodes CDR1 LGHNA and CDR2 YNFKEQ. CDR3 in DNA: TGTGCCAGCAGCCAAGATGGACTAGCGGGGGGGCCGAGTGAGCAGTTCTTC. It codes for CASSQDGLAGGPSEQFF.

CDR3 loop: CAGETDKETQYF. The CDR3 DNA reads as TGTGCCGGGGAGACAGATAAAGAGACCCAGTACTTC. This chain links TRBV2 with TRBJ2-5, with D perhaps assigned TRBD1 or TRBD2 (5 bases each). The germline V gene encodes CDR1 SNHLY and CDR2 FYNNEI. V gave up 11 bases and J gave up 3 bases, with 13 bases separating them. This CDR3 has 12 residues.

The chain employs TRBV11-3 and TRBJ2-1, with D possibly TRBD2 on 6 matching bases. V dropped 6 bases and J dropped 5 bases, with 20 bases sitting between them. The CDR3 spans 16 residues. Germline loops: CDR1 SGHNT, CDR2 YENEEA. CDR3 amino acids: CASSTGSGRINNEQFF. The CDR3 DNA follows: TGTGCCAGCAGTACGGGTAGCGGCCGCATAAACAATGAGCAGTTCTTC.

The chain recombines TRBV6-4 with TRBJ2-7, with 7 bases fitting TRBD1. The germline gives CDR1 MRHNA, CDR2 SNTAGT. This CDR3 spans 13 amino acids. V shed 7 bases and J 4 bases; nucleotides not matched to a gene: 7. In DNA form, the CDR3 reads TGTGCCAGCACCCGACAGGGTTGGTACGAGCAGTACTTC. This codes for CASTRQGWYEQYF.

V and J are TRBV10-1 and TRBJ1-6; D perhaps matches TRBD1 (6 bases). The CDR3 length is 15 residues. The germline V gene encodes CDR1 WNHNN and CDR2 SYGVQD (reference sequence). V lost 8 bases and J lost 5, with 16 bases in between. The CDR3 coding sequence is TGCGCCAGCTCGGACAGACAGTGTAATAATTCACCCCTCCACTTT. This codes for CASSDRQCNNSPLHF.

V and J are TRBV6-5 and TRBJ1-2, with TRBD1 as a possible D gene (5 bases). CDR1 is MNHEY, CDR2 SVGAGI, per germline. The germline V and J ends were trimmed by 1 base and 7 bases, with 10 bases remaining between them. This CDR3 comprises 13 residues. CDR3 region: CASSYLQASGYTF. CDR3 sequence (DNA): TGTGCCAGCAGTTACTTACAGGCGAGTGGCTACACCTTC.

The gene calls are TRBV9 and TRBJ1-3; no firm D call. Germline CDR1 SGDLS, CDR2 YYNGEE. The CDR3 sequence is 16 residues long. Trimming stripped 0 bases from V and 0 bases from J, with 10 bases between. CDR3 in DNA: TGTGCCAGCAGCGTAGCTAAGGCTTTCTCTGGAAACACCATATATTTT. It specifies CASSVAKAFSGNTIYF. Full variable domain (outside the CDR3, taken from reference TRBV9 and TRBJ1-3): DSGVTQTPKHLITATGQRVTLRCSPRSGDLSVYWYQQSLDQGLQFLIQYYNGEERAKGNILERFSAQQFPDLHSELNLSSLELGDSALYFCASSVAKAFSGNTIYFGEGSWLTVV.

This chain's CDR3 is CAWSSGGSTRDEQFF. For the CDR3, the DNA is TGTGCCTGGAGTTCTGGGGGATCAACTAGGGATGAGCAGTTCTTC. The chain carries TRBV30 and TRBJ2-1, with D tentatively TRBD1 or TRBD2 (5 bases each). Per the germline V gene, CDR1 is GTSNPN and CDR2 is SVGIG (reference sequence). The CDR3 covers 15 residues. V was pared by 2 bases and J by 8 bases, with 19 bases between. Drawing the rest from reference TRBV30 and TRBJ2-1, the complete variable domain is SQTIHQWPATLVQPVGSPLSLECTVEGTSNPNLYWYRQAAGRGLQLLFYSVGIGQISSEVPQNLSASRPQDRQFILSSKKLLLSDSGFYLCAWSSGGSTRDEQFFGPGTRLTVL.

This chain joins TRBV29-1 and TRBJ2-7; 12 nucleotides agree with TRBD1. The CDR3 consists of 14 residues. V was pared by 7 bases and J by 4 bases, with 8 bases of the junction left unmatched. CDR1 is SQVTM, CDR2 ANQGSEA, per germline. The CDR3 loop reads CSAGDRGRGYEQYF. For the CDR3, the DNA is TGCAGCGCTGGGGACAGGGGGCGCGGATACGAGCAGTACTTC.

Here the CDR3 DNA reads TGTGCCAGCAGTGAATGGGGCCCCGGGGAGCTGTTTTTT. Its protein product is CASSEWGPGELFF. The chain couples TRBV25-1 to TRBJ2-2, with TRBD1 as a possible D gene (5 bases). Germline lookup yields CDR1 MGHDK and CDR2 SYGVNS. The CDR3 extends over 13 amino acids. Trimming left V 1 base short and J 6 bases short, with 6 bases between.

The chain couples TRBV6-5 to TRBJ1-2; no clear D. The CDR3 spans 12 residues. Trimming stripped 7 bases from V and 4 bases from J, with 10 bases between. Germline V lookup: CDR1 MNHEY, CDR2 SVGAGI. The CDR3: CASNRLGYGYTF. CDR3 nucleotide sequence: TGTGCCAGCAACCGACTAGGCTATGGCTACACCTTC.

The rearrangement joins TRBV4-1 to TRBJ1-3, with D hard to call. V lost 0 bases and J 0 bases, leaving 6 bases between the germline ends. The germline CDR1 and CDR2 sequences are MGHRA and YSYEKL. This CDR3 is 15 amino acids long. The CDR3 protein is CASSQEGTSGNTIYF. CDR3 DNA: TGCGCCAGCAGCCAAGAGGGAACCTCTGGAAACACCATATATTTT.

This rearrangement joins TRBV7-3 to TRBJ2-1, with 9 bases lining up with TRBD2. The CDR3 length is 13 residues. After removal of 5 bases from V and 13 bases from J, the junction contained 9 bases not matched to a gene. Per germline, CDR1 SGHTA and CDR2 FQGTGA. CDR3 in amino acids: CASSLEASGTQFF. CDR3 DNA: TGTGCCAGCAGCCTAGAGGCTAGCGGGACTCAGTTCTTC.

The CDR3 loop reads CASTSYRVDGQFF. As DNA, the CDR3 is TGTGCCAGCACCTCTTACAGGGTCGATGGGCAGTTCTTC. V gene TRBV6-5 combines with J gene TRBJ2-1; D may be TRBD1 (6 bases). Germline V gene lookup returns CDR1 MNHEY and CDR2 SVGAGI. V was shortened by 7 bases and J by 12 bases, with 19 bases between the two germline ends. This CDR3 comprises 13 residues.

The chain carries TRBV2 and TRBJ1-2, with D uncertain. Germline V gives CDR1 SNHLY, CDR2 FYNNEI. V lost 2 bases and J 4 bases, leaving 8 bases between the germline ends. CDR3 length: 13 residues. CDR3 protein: CASSELHSYGYTF. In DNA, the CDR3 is TGTGCCAGCAGTGAACTCCATAGCTATGGCTACACCTTC.

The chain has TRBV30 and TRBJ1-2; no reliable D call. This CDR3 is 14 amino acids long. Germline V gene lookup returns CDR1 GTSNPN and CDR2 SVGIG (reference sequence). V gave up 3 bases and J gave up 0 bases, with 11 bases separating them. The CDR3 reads CAWSPGLTNYGYTF. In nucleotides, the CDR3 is TGTGCCTGGAGCCCCGGGCTTACTAACTATGGCTACACCTTC.

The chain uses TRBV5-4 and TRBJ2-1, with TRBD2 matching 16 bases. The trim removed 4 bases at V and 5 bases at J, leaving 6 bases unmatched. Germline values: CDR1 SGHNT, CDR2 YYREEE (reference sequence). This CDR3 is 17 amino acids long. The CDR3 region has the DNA TGTGCCAGCAGCGGAGGGACTAGCGGGGGGGCCCACAATGAGCAGTTCTTC. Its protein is CASSGGTSGGAHNEQFF.

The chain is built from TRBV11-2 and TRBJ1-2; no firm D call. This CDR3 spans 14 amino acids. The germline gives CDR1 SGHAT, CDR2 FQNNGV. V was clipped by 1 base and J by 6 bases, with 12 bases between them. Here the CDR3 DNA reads TGTGCCAGCAGCTTAGTTCCCAGCAGCCATGGCTACACCTTC. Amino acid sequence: CASSLVPSSHGYTF. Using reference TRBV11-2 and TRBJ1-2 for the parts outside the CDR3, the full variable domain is EAGVAQSPRYKIIEKRQSVAFWCNPISGHATLYWYQQILGQGPKLLIQFQNNGVVDDSQLPKDRFSAERLKGVDSTLKIQPAKLEDSAVYLCASSLVPSSHGYTFGSGTRLTVV.

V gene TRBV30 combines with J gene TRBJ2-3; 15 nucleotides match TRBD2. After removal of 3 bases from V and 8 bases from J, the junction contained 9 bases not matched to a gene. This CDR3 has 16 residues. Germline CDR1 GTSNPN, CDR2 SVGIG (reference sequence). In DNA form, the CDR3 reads TGTGCCTGGAGCCCCGGGACTAGCGGGGGGCGGGGTACGCAGTATTTT. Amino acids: CAWSPGTSGGRGTQYF.

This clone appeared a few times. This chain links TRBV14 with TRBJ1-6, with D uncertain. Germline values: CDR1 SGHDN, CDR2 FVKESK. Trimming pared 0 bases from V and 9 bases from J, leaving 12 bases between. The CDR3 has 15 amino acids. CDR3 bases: TGTGCCAGCAGCCAAGATCAAGGGCGGGTTTCACCCCTCCACTTT. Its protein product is CASSQDQGRVSPLHF.

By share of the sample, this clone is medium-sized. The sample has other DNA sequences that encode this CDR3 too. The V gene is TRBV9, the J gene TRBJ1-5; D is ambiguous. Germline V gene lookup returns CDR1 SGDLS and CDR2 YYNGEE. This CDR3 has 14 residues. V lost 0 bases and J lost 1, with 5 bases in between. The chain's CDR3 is CASSVDGSNQPQHF. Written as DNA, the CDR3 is TGTGCCAGCAGCGTAGATGGGAGCAATCAGCCCCAGCATTTT.

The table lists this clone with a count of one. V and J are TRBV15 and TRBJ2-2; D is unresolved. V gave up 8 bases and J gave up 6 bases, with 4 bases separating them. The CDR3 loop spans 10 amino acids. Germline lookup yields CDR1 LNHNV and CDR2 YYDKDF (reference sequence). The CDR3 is CATGAGELFF. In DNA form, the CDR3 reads TGTGCCACCGGGGCCGGGGAGCTGTTTTTT.

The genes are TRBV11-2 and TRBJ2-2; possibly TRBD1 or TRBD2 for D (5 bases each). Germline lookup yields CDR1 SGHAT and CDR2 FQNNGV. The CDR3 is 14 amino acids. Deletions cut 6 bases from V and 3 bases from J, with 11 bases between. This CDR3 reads CASRRDVYTGELFF. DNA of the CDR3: TGTGCCAGCAGAAGGGACGTATACACCGGGGAGCTGTTTTTT.

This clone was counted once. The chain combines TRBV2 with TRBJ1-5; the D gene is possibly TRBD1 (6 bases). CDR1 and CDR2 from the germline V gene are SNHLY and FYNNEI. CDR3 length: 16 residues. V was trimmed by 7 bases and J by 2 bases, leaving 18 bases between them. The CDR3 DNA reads TGTGCCAGCAAATGGAATTGGACAGAGGGCAATCAGCCCCAGCATTTT. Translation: CASKWNWTEGNQPQHF.

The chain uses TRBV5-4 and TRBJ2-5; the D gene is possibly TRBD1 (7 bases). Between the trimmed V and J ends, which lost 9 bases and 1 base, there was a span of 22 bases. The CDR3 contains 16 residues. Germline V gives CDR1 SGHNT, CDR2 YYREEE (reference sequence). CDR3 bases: TGTGCCATCACCTCTTTAGCGGCAGGGGGCCAAGAGACCCAGTACTTC. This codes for CAITSLAAGGQETQYF.

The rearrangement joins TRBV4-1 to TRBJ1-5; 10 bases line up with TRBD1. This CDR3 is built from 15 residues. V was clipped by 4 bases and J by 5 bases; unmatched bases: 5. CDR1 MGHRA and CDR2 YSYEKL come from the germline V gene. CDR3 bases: TGCGCCAGCAGCCCACGGGGACAGGGGCATCAGCCCCAGCATTTT. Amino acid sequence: CASSPRGQGHQPQHF.